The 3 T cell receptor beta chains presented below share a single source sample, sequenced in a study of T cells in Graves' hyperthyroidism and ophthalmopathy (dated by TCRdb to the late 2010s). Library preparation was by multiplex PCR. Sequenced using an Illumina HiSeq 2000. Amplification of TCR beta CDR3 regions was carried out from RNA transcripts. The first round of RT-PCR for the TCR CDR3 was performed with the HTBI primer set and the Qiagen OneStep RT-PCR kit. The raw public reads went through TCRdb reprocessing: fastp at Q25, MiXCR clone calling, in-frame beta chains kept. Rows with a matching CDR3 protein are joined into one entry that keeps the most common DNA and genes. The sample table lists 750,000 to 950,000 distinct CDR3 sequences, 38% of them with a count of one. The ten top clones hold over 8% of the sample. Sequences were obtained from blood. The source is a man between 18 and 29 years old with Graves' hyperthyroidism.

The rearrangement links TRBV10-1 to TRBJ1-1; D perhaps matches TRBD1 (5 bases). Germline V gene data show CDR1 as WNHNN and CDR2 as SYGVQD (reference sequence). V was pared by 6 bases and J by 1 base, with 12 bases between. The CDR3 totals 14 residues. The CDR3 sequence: CASSQDMTNTEAFF. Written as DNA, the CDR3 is TGCGCCAGCAGCCAGGACATGACGAACACTGAAGCTTTCTTT.

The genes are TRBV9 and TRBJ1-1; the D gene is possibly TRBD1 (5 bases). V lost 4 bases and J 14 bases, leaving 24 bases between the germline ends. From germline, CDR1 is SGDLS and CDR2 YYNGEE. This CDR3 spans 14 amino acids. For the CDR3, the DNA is TGTGCCAGCAGCCAAAGGGTGAAGGGGTCTCGAGCCTTCTTT. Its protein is CASSQRVKGSRAFF.

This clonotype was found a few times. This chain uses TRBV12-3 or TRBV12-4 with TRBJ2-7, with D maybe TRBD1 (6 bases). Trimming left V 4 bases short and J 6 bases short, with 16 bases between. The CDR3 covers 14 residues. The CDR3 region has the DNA TGTGCCAGCAGTTGGGGTCAGGGGTGGGCCGAGCAGTACTTC. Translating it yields CASSWGQGWAEQYF.